This passage covers 27 T cell receptor beta chains from one sample sequenced in a study of STAT5B mutations in CD4+ large granular lymphocyte leukemia. Libraries were prepared by immunoSEQ multiplex PCR; TCRdb keeps only in-frame clonotypes and omits some of them. The table records 35,000 to 40,000 clones, approximately 85% of them present only once. Material: CD4+ T cells from blood buffy coats. The receptors here all came from a human donor in good health.

J is TRBJ2-1 and V is TRBV5-4, with TRBD2 matching over 14 bases. After removal of 0 bases from V and 8 bases from J, the junction contained 7 bases not matched to a gene. The germline CDR1 and CDR2 sequences are SGHNT and YYREEE (reference sequence). This CDR3 comprises 17 residues. CDR3: CASSLGLAGGPTYEQFF. The CDR3, as DNA: TGTGCCAGCAGCTTGGGACTAGCGGGAGGGCCCACATATGAGCAGTTCTTC. Supplemented by reference TRBV5-4 and TRBJ2-1, the full variable domain reads ETGVTQSPTHLIKTRGQQVTLRCSSQSGHNTVSWYQQALGQGPQFIFQYYREEENGRGNFPPRFSGLQFPNYSSELNVNALELDDSALYLCASSLGLAGGPTYEQFFGPGTRLTVL.

The chain recombines TRBV7-2 with TRBJ2-3; D is unclear. Germline CDR1 and CDR2: SGHTA and FQGNSA. The CDR3 is 14 residues long. V lost 5 bases and J 0 bases, leaving 9 bases between the germline ends. CDR3 residues: CASSPRMSTDTQYF. In nucleotides, the CDR3 is TGTGCCAGCAGCCCCCGGATGAGCACAGATACGCAGTATTTT.

The count of this clone is one. The V gene is TRBV11-3, the J gene TRBJ2-7; no reliable D call. CDR1 and CDR2 from the germline V gene are SGHNT and YENEEA. The V and J ends lost 0 bases and 2 bases respectively, with 5 bases between them. CDR3 length equals 13 residues. CDR3 region: CASSLETTYEQYF. The CDR3 bases are TGTGCCAGCAGCTTAGAGACGACCTACGAGCAGTACTTC.

This clone was detected only a few times. The V and J genes are TRBV25-1 and TRBJ1-2; D perhaps matches TRBD1 (5 bases). Germline CDR1 is MGHDK and CDR2 is SYGVNS. Trimming took 6 bases from V and 3 from J, leaving 11 bases between them. The CDR3 is made up of 13 amino acids. CDR3: CASRDGTDYGYTF. In nucleotides, the CDR3 is TGTGCCAGCAGGGACGGGACGGACTATGGCTACACCTTC.

This clone is a singleton in its sample. V is TRBV11-1 and J is TRBJ1-2; D gene unclear. Trimming pared 1 base from V and 3 bases from J, leaving 6 bases between. There are 13 residues in the CDR3. Germline lookup yields CDR1 SGHAT and CDR2 FQDESV (reference sequence). The DNA of the CDR3 is TGTGCCAGCAGCTTAGGTGTAGACTATGGCTACACCTTC. Residues: CASSLGVDYGYTF. The complete variable domain, with remaining parts taken from reference TRBV11-1 and TRBJ1-2, reads EAEVAQSPRYKITEKSQAVAFWCDPISGHATLYWYRQILGQGPELLVQFQDESVVDDSQLPKDRFSAERLKGVDSTLKIQPAELGDSAMYLCASSLGVDYGYTFGSGTRLTVV.

The genes are TRBV28 and TRBJ1-4; no definite D call. V lost 6 bases and J lost 1, with 9 bases in between. The CDR3 is 14 amino acids. Per the germline V gene, CDR1 is MDHEN and CDR2 is SYDVKM. CDR3 nucleotides: TGTGCCAGCAGCACCGGGATAACTAATGAAAAACTGTTTTTT. This sequence encodes CASSTGITNEKLFF.

This clone was seen just once. The junction and the germline gene differ at one end; a read error may be behind it. The chain uses TRBV7-7 and TRBJ2-5; D not certain. The germline gives CDR1 SSHAT, CDR2 FNYEAQ (reference sequence). This CDR3 comprises 15 residues. The CDR3 here is CASSLGYGFGETQYF. As DNA, the CDR3 is TGTGCTAGCAGCTTAGGATACGGCTTCGGGGAGACCCAGTACTTC.

The chain employs TRBV18 and TRBJ1-1, with D uncertain. The CDR3 contains 13 residues. V was trimmed by 1 base and J by 2 bases, leaving 5 bases between them. Germline V gene data show CDR1 as KGHSH and CDR2 as LQKENI. DNA of the CDR3: TGTGCCAGCTCACCACGCACAAACACTGAAGCTTTCTTT. This sequence encodes CASSPRTNTEAFF.

The rearrangement links TRBV5-1 to TRBJ2-3; 10 bases match TRBD1. The CDR3 extends over 15 amino acids. Germline lookup yields CDR1 SGHRS and CDR2 YFSETQ. With 4 bases clipped from V and 2 bases from J, the junction kept 4 bases outside the gene matches. CDR3 sequence: CASSRDRGYTDTQYF. The CDR3 DNA reads TGCGCCAGCAGCCGGGACAGGGGATACACAGATACGCAGTATTTT.

This clone was recorded once. The chain uses TRBV10-3 and TRBJ1-2; TRBD1 might be the D (5 bases). Deletions cut 0 bases from V and 8 bases from J, with 7 bases between. CDR1 and CDR2 from the germline V gene are ENHRY and SYGVKD. The CDR3 contains 12 residues. CDR3 in amino acids: CAISESEGGYTF. CDR3 nucleotide sequence: TGTGCCATCAGTGAGTCGGAGGGGGGCTACACCTTC.

As regards this clone: An end of the junction does not agree with germline; a read error may underlie this. CDR3 DNA sequence: TGTGCCAGTAGTCGGACAGCCACCTCCGGTGAGCAATACTTC. It translates to CASSRTATSGEQYF. V gene TRBV19 combines with J gene TRBJ2-7, with TRBD1 as a possible D gene (6 bases). Germline V gives CDR1 LNHDA, CDR2 SQIVND (reference sequence). The CDR3 loop spans 14 amino acids.

The chain combines TRBV5-1 with TRBJ2-3; 8 nucleotides line up with TRBD2. V lost 1 base and J lost 0; bases outside the gene matches: 1. Germline lookup yields CDR1 SGHRS and CDR2 YFSETQ. The length of the CDR3 is 15 residues. The DNA for the CDR3 is TGCGCCAGCAGCTTGACTAGCGGCAGCACAGATACGCAGTATTTT. It codes for CASSLTSGSTDTQYF.

J is TRBJ1-5 and V is TRBV30, with 9 bases identical to TRBD1. Germline values: CDR1 GTSNPN, CDR2 SVGIG (reference sequence). Germline trimming cut 0 bases from V and 1 base from J; bases unmatched to any gene: 4. The CDR3 consists of 16 residues. The CDR3 bases are TGTGCCTGGAGTGTAAAGGGGACAGGGAGCAATCAGCCCCAGCATTTT. Its protein is CAWSVKGTGSNQPQHF.

This clone has just a few counts. The gene calls are TRBV5-1 and TRBJ2-7; 9 bases line up with TRBD1. V lost 2 bases, J lost 6 bases, and 6 bases stayed unmatched. The germline V gene encodes CDR1 SGHRS and CDR2 YFSETQ. The CDR3 length is 14 residues. CDR3 amino acids: CASSFGTGKIEQYF. The DNA of the CDR3 is TGCGCCAGCAGCTTTGGGACAGGGAAGATCGAGCAGTACTTC. The whole variable domain, remainder taken from reference TRBV5-1 and TRBJ2-7, is KAGVTQTPRYLIKTRGQQVTLSCSPISGHRSVSWYQQTPGQGLQFLFEYFSETQRNKGNFPGRFSGRQFSNSRSEMNVSTLELGDSALYLCASSFGTGKIEQYFGPGTRLTVT.

This rearrangement joins TRBV19 to TRBJ2-3, with D possibly being TRBD2 (6 bases). The CDR3 consists of 15 residues. V lost 6 bases, J lost 4 bases, and 17 bases lay in between. Germline V gives CDR1 LNHDA, CDR2 SQIVND (reference sequence). The CDR3 sequence: CASRVIAEGPDTQYF. CDR3 bases: TGTGCCAGTAGGGTAATAGCGGAGGGGCCAGATACGCAGTATTTT.

The chain has TRBV6-4 and TRBJ1-2, with a possible D match to TRBD1 (6 bases). The CDR3 runs to 16 residues. Germline V gene data show CDR1 as MRHNA and CDR2 as SNTAGT. Trimming stripped 4 bases from V and 0 bases from J, with 15 bases between. The CDR3, as DNA: TGTGCCAGCAGTGCGTCCGGGACATCAGCTAACTATGGCTACACCTTC. It codes for CASSASGTSANYGYTF.

This clone was counted once. The chain has TRBV6-5 and TRBJ1-6; no firm D call. CDR3 length equals 14 residues. The V gene lost 2 bases and the J gene lost 5 bases, with 7 bases spanning the gap. Germline CDR1 MNHEY, CDR2 SVGAGI. The CDR3: CASSYALDNSPLHF. Written as DNA, the CDR3 is TGTGCCAGCAGTTACGCACTCGATAATTCACCCCTCCACTTT.

This clone was recorded once. The rearrangement links TRBV6-9 to TRBJ2-7, with 8 bases fitting TRBD1. Germline loops: CDR1 MNHGY, CDR2 SVAAGI. This CDR3 comprises 13 residues. Unmatched junction bases numbered 7, after V lost 10 bases and J lost 2 bases. CDR3 residues: CATTTGVAYEQYF. The CDR3 region has the DNA TGTGCCACTACGACAGGGGTTGCCTACGAGCAGTACTTC.

Written as DNA, the CDR3 is TGTGCCAGCAGCTATCAAGGACAGGTTGGAAACACCATATATTTT. This gives the protein CASSYQGQVGNTIYF. The chain is built from TRBV27 and TRBJ1-3; 7 bases are a match to TRBD1. Germline trimming cut 6 bases from V and 3 bases from J; bases unmatched to any gene: 8. This CDR3 has 15 amino acids. From germline, CDR1 is MNHEY and CDR2 SMNVEV (reference sequence).

V gene TRBV28 combines with J gene TRBJ2-5; 7 nucleotides line up with TRBD1. TRBJ2-7 matches the DNA end more closely, so the J call is doubtful. Germline-derived CDR1 and CDR2 are MDHEN and SYDVKM. This CDR3 region has 12 residues. For the CDR3, the DNA is TGTGCCAGCTCACAGGGGATCTACGAGCAGTACTTC. It codes for CASSQGIYEQYF.

The chain joins TRBV5-5 to TRBJ2-1; 11 positions match TRBD1. The germline V gene encodes CDR1 SGHKS and CDR2 YYEKEE (reference sequence). The CDR3 consists of 16 residues. V was pared by 1 base and J by 8 bases, with 8 bases of the junction left unmatched. The CDR3 here is CASSLTGQGVTYEQFF. DNA of the CDR3: TGTGCCAGCAGCTTGACGGGACAGGGGGTTACGTATGAGCAGTTCTTC. Using reference TRBV5-5 and TRBJ2-1 for the parts outside the CDR3, the full variable domain is DAGVTQSPTHLIKTRGQQVTLRCSPISGHKSVSWYQQVLGQGPQFIFQYYEKEERGRGNFPDRFSARQFPNYSSELNVNALLLGDSALYLCASSLTGQGVTYEQFFGPGTRLTVL.

The chain joins TRBV6-5 to TRBJ2-5, with 8 bases that match TRBD2. The junction had 9 bases not matched to a gene; V was cut back by 4 bases and J by 5 bases. The germline V gene encodes CDR1 MNHEY and CDR2 SVGAGI. The CDR3 consists of 15 residues. Here the CDR3 reads CASSFVTGGHETQYF. CDR3 nucleotides: TGTGCCAGCAGTTTTGTGACGGGGGGGCACGAGACCCAGTACTTC.

This CDR3 reads CASSRASRTGDYGYTF. The CDR3 DNA is TGTGCCAGCAGCCGGGCTTCCCGGACAGGAGACTATGGCTACACCTTC. The chain carries TRBV27 and TRBJ1-2; 7 bases are shared with TRBD1. Trimming cost V 6 bases and J 3 bases; bases outside gene matches: 13. From germline, CDR1 is MNHEY and CDR2 SMNVEV (reference sequence). This CDR3 comprises 16 residues.

V is TRBV4-1 and J is TRBJ1-2; D remains ambiguous. Germline values: CDR1 MGHRA, CDR2 YSYEKL. V was cut by 4 bases and J by 9 bases, with 21 bases left in between. This CDR3 contains 15 residues. CDR3 sequence: CASSPGGLQFMSYTF. CDR3 bases: TGCGCCAGCAGCCCCGGTGGCCTACAATTTATGAGCTACACCTTC.

The V call is TRBV18, the J call TRBJ1-2; D is perhaps TRBD1 (5 bases). Germline CDR1 KGHSH, CDR2 LQKENI. V lost 1 base and J lost 2, with 20 bases in between. The length of the CDR3 is 18 residues. The DNA for the CDR3 is TGTGCCAGCTCACCACTCGGGACTACCTCCGGACCAAACTATGGCTACACCTTC. This sequence encodes CASSPLGTTSGPNYGYTF.

The chain is built from TRBV9 and TRBJ2-7; D is unresolved. Germline values: CDR1 SGDLS, CDR2 YYNGEE. CDR3 size: 13 residues. V was cut by 4 bases and J by 6 bases, with 14 bases left in between. The CDR3 protein is CASSKQLDTEQYF. CDR3 bases: TGTGCCAGCAGCAAACAACTTGATACCGAGCAGTACTTC.

The V call is TRBV20-1, the J call TRBJ2-5; D gene unclear. Trimming left V 5 bases short and J 1 base short, with 5 bases between. The CDR3 covers 11 residues. Germline CDR1 is DFQATT and CDR2 is SNEGSKA (reference sequence). In nucleotides, the CDR3 is TGCAGTGCTCCCCTCCAAGAGACCCAGTACTTC. Its protein product is CSAPLQETQYF.